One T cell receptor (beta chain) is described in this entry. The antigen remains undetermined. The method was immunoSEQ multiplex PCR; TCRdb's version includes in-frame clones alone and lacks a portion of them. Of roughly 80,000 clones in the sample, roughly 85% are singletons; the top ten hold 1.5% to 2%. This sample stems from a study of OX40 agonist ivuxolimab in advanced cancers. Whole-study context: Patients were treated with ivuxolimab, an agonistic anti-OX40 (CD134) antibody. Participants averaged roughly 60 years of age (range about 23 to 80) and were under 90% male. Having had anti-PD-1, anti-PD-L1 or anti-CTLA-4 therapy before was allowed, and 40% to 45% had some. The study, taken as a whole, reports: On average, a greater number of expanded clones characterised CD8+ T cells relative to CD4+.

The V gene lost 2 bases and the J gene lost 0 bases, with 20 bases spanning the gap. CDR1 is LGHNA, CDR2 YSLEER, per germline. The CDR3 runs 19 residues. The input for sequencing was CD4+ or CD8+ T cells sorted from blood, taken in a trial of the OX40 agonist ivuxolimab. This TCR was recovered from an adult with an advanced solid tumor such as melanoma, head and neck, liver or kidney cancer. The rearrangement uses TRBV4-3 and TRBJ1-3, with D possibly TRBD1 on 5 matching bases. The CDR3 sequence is CASSQTTAGSGISGNTIYF. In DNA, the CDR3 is TGCGCCAGCAGCCAAACCACGGCGGGCTCAGGGATCTCTGGAAACACCATATATTTT.